This T cell receptor beta chain was profiled in a study of blood T cell repertoires in COVID-19. The V end lost 3 bases, the J end lost 4 bases, and 6 bases lay between the germline ends. This CDR3 spans 12 amino acids. CDR1 is MNHEY, CDR2 SMNVEV, per germline (reference sequence). TCRdb's table, derived via immunoSEQ multiplex PCR, lists solely in-frame clones and lacks some. This table holds 250,000 to 300,000 clones, 80% to 85% found once. V is TRBV27 and J is TRBJ1-1, with D perhaps TRBD1 (5 bases). The sequence was obtained from a man aged 40-50 years who had been exposed to COVID-19. The source material was PBMCs or T cells enriched from blood (not recorded which). CDR3 residues: CASSFGATEAFF. The CDR3 DNA reads as TGTGCCAGCAGTTTTGGGGCCACTGAAGCTTTCTTT.